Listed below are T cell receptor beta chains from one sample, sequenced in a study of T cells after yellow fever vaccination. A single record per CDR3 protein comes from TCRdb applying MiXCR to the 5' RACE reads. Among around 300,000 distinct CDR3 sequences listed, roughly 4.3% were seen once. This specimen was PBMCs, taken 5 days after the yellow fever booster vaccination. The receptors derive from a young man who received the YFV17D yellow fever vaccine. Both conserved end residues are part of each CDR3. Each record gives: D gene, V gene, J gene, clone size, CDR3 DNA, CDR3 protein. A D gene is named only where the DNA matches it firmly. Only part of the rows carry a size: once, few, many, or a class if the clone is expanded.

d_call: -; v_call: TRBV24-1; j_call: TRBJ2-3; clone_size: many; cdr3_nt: TGTGCCACCAGTGACCCAGCCAGAGGGGCCGATACGCAGTATTTT; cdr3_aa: CATSDPARGADTQYF
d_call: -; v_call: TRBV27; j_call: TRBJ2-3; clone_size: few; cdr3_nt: TGTGCCAGCAGTAGAAACCCTCAGGCAGATACGCAGTATTTT; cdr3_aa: CASSRNPQADTQYF
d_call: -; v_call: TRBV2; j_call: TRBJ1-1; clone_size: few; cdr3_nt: TGTGCCAGCACGACCGGGGGCAGGGGCACTGAAGCTTTCTTT; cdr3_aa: CASTTGGRGTEAFF
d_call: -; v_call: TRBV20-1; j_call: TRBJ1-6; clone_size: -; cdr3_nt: TGCAGTGCTAGAGATAGCCAGGGTGATTCACCCCTCCACTTT; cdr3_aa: CSARDSQGDSPLHF
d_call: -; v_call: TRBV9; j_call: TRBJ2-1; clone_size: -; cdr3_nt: TGTGCCAGCAGCGTAGAGGGCTTTGGGTCCCACAATGAGCAGTTCTTC; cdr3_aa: CASSVEGFGSHNEQFF
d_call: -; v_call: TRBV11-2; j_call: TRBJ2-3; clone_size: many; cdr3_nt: TGTGCCAGCAGCCCAGGCCGGGATACGCAGTATTTT; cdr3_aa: CASSPGRDTQYF
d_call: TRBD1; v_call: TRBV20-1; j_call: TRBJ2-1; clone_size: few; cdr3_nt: TGCAGTGCTAGCGCCTGGGACAGAGAATACAATGAGCAGTTCTTC; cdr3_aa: CSASAWDREYNEQFF
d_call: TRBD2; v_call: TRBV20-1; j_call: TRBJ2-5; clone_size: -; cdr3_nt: TGCAGTGTTGCTATACCCGGGGGGGCCCAAGAGACCCAGTACTTC; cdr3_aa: CSVAIPGGAQETQYF
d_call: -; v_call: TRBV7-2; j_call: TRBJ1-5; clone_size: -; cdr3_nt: TGTGCCAGCAGCTTACGGGCCGGAGAAGCTCAGCCCCAGCATTTT; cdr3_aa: CASSLRAGEAQPQHF
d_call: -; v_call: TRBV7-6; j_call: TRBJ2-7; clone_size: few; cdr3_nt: TGTGCCAGCAGCTTAGCCCCCGGGAGCTCGCGCGAGCAGTACTTC; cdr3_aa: CASSLAPGSSREQYF
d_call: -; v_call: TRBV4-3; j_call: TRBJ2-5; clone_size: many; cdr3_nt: TGCGCCAGCAGCCAAGAGGCCAGGGGGGACTATCAAGAGACCCAGTACTTC; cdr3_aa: CASSQEARGDYQETQYF
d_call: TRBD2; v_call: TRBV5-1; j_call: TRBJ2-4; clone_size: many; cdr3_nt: TGCGCCAGCAGACTGGGACTAGCGGGGGGGCAAGCCAAAAACATTCAGTACTTC; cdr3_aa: CASRLGLAGGQAKNIQYF
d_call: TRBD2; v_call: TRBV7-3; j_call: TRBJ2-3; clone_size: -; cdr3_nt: TGTGCCAGCAGCTTAATCGGGGGGGGGTTTACAGATACGCAGTATTTT; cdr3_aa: CASSLIGGGFTDTQYF
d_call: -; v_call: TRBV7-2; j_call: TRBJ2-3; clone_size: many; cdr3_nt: TGTGCCAGCAGCTTAGACTCTTATCGAGCCACAGATACGCAGTATTTT; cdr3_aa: CASSLDSYRATDTQYF
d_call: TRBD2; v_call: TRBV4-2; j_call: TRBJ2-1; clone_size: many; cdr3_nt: TGTGCCAGCAGCCAAGATCTTGGGGGGGGATACAATGAGCAGTTCTTC; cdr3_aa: CASSQDLGGGYNEQFF
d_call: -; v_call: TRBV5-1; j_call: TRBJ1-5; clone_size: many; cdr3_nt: TGCGCCAGCAGCGAAATGGCAGGGAAGCAGCCCCAGCATTTT; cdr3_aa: CASSEMAGKQPQHF
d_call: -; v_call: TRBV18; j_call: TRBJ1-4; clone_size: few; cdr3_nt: TGTGCCAGCTCACCATTTGGTCAGGGTAATGAAAAACTGTTTTTT; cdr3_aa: CASSPFGQGNEKLFF
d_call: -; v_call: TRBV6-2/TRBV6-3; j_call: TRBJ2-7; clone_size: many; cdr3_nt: TGTGCCAGCAGTACGCCCGCGGGTTTTGGCGAGCAGTACTTC; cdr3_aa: CASSTPAGFGEQYF
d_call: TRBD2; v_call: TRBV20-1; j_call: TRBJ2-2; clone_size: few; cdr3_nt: TGCAGTGCTCCAAAGGGACTAGCGGGGGGATCGCGAGTCACCGGGGAGCTGTTTTTT; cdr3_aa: CSAPKGLAGGSRVTGELFF
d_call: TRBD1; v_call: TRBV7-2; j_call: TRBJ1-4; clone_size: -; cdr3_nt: TGTGCCAGCAGCTTCGGGACAGGGCGTGAAAAACTGTTTTTT; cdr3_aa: CASSFGTGREKLFF
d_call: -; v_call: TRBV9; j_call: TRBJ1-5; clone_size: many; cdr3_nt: TGTGCCAGCAGCGTAGGGGGGAGCAATCAGCCCCAGCATTTT; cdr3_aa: CASSVGGSNQPQHF
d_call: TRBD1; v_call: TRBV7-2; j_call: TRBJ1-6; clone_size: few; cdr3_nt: TGTGCCAGCCGTAGGTACAGGGGAGATAATTCACCCCTCCACTTT; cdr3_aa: CASRRYRGDNSPLHF